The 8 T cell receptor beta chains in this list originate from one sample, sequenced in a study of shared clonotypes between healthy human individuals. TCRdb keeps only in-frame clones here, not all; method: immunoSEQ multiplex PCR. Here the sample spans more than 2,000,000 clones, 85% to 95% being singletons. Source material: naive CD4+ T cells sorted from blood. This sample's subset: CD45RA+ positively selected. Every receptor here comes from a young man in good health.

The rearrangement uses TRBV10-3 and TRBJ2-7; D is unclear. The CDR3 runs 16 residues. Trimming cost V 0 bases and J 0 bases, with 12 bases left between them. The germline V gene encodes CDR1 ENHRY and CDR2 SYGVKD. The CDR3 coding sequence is TGTGCCATCAGTGAGTCGGCACCGTATCCCTCCTACGAGCAGTACTTC. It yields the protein CAISESAPYPSYEQYF.

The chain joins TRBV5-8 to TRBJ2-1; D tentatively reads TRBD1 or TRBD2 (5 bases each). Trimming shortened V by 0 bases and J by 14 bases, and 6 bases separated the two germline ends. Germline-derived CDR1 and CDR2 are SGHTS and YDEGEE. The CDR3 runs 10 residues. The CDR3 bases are TGTGCCAGCAGCTTGGGGGGGAAGTTCTTC. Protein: CASSLGGKFF.

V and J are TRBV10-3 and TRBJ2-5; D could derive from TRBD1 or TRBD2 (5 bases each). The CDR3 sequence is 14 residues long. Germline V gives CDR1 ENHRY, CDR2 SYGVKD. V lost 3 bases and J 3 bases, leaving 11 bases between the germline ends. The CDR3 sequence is CAISEPGAEETQYF. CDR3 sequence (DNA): TGTGCCATCAGTGAACCCGGGGCAGAAGAGACCCAGTACTTC.

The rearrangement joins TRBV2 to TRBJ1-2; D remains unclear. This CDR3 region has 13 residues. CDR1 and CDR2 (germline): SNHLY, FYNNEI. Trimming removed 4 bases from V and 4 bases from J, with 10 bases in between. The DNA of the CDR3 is TGTGCCAGCAGTGCTCAGGTGGGCTATGGCTACACCTTC. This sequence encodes CASSAQVGYGYTF.

The CDR3 DNA follows: TGTGCCTGGATCCACGGGGACAGGGTGGGGGAGACCCAGTACTTC. It yields the protein CAWIHGDRVGETQYF. The chain employs TRBV30 and TRBJ2-5; 9 nucleotides match TRBD1. This CDR3 comprises 15 residues. Germline lookup yields CDR1 GTSNPN and CDR2 SVGIG (reference sequence). Trimming cost V 4 bases and J 5 bases; bases outside gene matches: 11.

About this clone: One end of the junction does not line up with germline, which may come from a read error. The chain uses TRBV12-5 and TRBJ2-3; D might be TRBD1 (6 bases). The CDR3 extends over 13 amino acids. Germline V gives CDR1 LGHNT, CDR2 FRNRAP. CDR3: CASGLVQGEAQDF. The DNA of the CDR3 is TGTGCTAGTGGTTTGGTACAGGGAGAGGCTCAGGATTTT.

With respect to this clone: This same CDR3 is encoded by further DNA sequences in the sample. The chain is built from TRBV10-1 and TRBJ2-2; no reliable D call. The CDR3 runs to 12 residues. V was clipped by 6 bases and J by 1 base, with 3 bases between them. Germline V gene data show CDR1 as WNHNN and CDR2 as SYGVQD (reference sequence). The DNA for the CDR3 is TGCGCCAGCAGCGAGAACACCGGGGAGCTGTTTTTT. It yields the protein CASSENTGELFF.

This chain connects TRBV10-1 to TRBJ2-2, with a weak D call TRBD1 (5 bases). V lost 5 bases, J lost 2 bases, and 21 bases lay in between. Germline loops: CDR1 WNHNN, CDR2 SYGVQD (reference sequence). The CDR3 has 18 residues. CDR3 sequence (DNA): TGCGCCAGCAGTCGTAGCACAGGACAACTTTATAACACCGGGGAGCTGTTTTTT. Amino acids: CASSRSTGQLYNTGELFF.